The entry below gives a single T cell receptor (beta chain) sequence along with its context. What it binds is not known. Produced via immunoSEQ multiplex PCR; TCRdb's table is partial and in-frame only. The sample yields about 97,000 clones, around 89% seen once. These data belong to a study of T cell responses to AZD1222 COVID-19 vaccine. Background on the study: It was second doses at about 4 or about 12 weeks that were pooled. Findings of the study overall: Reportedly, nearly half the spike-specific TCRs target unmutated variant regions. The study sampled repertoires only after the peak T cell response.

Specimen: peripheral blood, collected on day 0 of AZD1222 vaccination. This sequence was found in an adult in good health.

The DNA for the CDR3 is TGTGCTAGTGGTCCCGGGGGGGGTAGGGATACGCAGTATTTT. It codes for CASGPGGGRDTQYF. V is TRBV12-5 and J is TRBJ2-3, with 8 bases matching TRBD2. From germline, CDR1 is LGHNT and CDR2 FRNRAP. CDR3 length: 14 amino acids. V shed 5 bases and J 6 bases; nucleotides not matched to a gene: 7.